This T cell receptor beta chain is from a study of CD8+CD57+ T cells in acquired aplastic anemia. Broader study findings: A set of some 28 CD8+ CDR3 sequences was shared between patients and controls, and these sequences appeared highly expressed in patients.

V was shortened by 1 base and J by 7 bases, with 7 bases between the two germline ends. Per the germline V gene, CDR1 is SGHTA and CDR2 is FQGTGA. The CDR3 has 13 residues. This clonotype was seen just once. What it recognizes is unknown. By flow cytometry, patients selected for sequencing had shown an expansion of CD8+CD57+ cells. There were no patients without severe acquired aplastic anemia. Receipt of therapy had not occurred in any patient by the time of blood sampling. Genomic DNA was employed as the template in profiling TCR beta VDJ and CDR3. TCRdb used MiXCR to reprocess the reads, holding one entry per CDR3 protein. The table lists roughly 160,000 distinct CDR3 sequences, around 48% of them singletons.

The sequencing sample was made of sorted CD4+, CD8+, or CD8+CD57+ T cells (not recorded which) from PBMCs. J is TRBJ2-2 and V is TRBV7-3; no clear D. This TCR was recovered from a human donor with aplastic anemia. CDR3 sequence: CASSLILGGELFF. CDR3 in DNA: TGTGCCAGCAGCTTAATTTTGGGCGGGGAGCTGTTTTTT.